This section outlines one T cell receptor (beta chain) sequence together with its context. The antigen remains unidentified. This entry belongs to a study of T cell responses to AZD1222 COVID-19 vaccine. Using immunoSEQ multiplex PCR, the repertoire was profiled, and TCRdb retains in-frame clones only, with some absent. The sample holds around 99,000 clones, around 87% seen once. Whole-study results and caveats: Of the AZD1222 recipients, only five to seven were seropositive at baseline. Reportedly, nearly half the spike-specific TCRs target unmutated variant regions.

There are 11 residues in the CDR3. The ends were cut back, 6 bases at V and 5 bases at J, with 11 bases in the middle. Germline loops: CDR1 SQVTM, CDR2 ANQGSEA. The sample was peripheral blood, taken 28 days after the second AZD1222 dose. The chain carries TRBV29-1 and TRBJ2-7; a possible D gene is TRBD2 (5 bases). This TCR was sampled from an adult who received the AZD1222 COVID-19 vaccine. CDR3 coding DNA: TGCAGCGTCCTGGAGGTCCACGAGCAGTACTTC. It codes for CSVLEVHEQYF.